This TCR beta chain was sequenced in a study of OX40 agonist ivuxolimab in advanced cancers. In germline, CDR1 is SGHTA, CDR2 FQGNSA. The V segment lost 4 bases and the J segment 7 bases; nucleotides outside the gene matches: 10. This CDR3 spans 14 amino acids. Sequencing used immunoSEQ multiplex PCR; TCRdb keeps in-frame clones, though not all of them. Among tens of thousands of clones, around nine tenths were seen once, and the ten largest hold roughly 0.72%. This TCR was recovered from an adult with an advanced solid tumor such as melanoma, head and neck, liver or kidney cancer. The specimen comprised CD4+ or CD8+ T cells sorted from blood, sampled in a trial of the OX40 agonist ivuxolimab. The chain combines TRBV7-2 with TRBJ2-7; 7 bases agree with TRBD1. The CDR3 sequence: CASSYNGQVGEQYF. For the CDR3, the DNA is TGTGCCAGCAGCTATAATGGACAGGTTGGGGAGCAGTACTTC.